One sample yielded the 22 T cell receptor beta chains listed below, sequenced in a study of metastatic and nonmetastatic thyroid tumors (dated by TCRdb to about 2020). None of the patients had been given any treatment before thyroid surgery. The method behind the library was PCR. Sequencing relied on an Illumina HiSeq 4000. TCRdb reworked the public reads: Q25 trimming with fastp, MiXCR clone assembly, productive beta chains retained. This sample lists under 40,000 clones; about a sixth were detected once. Roughly 5.6% of the sample is in the top ten clones. The sequencing sample was made of blood. All receptors derive from a male donor with papillary thyroid cancer or a benign thyroid nodule (not recorded which). Some clones in this sample may be carry-over from other donors' samples.

This clone was detected ten times or more. The chain joins TRBV11-2 to TRBJ2-7; 11 bases line up with TRBD2. Germline values: CDR1 SGHAT, CDR2 FQNNGV. This CDR3 spans 17 amino acids. V dropped 5 bases and J dropped 6; count of bases not matched to a gene: 15. DNA for the CDR3: TGTGCCAGCAGCCATCCCGCGGGGGGACTAGCGGCTCGCGAGCAGTACTTC. It is translated as CASSHPAGGLAAREQYF.

The sample holds many counts of this clone. The CDR3 DNA reads as TGTGCCAGCAGCCAAGTGAGTAGCGGGGGGATCAATGAGCAGTTCTTC. Its protein product is CASSQVSSGGINEQFF. The rearrangement links TRBV4-2 to TRBJ2-1, with 10 bases aligning to TRBD2. CDR1 LGHNA and CDR2 YNFKEQ come from the germline V gene. Germline trimming cut 1 base from V and 6 bases from J; bases unmatched to any gene: 6. This CDR3 contains 16 residues.

This clone was recorded many times. Given a much more abundant clone one base away, this may be a read error. The rearrangement uses TRBV7-9 and TRBJ1-1; 7 positions agree with TRBD1. CDR3 length equals 14 residues. V trimming: 4 bases; J trimming: 3 bases; junction bases outside the gene matches: 5. CDR1 SEHNR and CDR2 FQNEAQ come from the germline V gene (reference sequence). DNA of the CDR3: TGTGCCAGCAGCTACGTCAGGGGGGACACTGAAGCTTTCTTT. This translates into CASSYVRGDTEAFF. The whole variable domain, filled in from reference TRBV7-9 and TRBJ1-1, reads DTGVSQNPRHKITKRGQNVTFRCDPISEHNRLYWYRQTLGQGPEFLTYFQNEAQLEKSRLLSDRFSAERPKGSFSTLEIQRTEQGDSAMYLCASSYVRGDTEAFFGQGTRLTVV.

This clone has a count of ten or more. This rearrangement joins TRBV4-1 to TRBJ1-1; D unclear. CDR3 size: 15 residues. Trimming took 1 base from V and 0 from J, leaving 9 bases between them. CDR1 is MGHRA, CDR2 YSYEKL, per germline. CDR3 coding DNA: TGCGCCAGCAGCCAAGTGCGGGGTCTGAACACTGAAGCTTTCTTT. Translation gives CASSQVRGLNTEAFF.

This clone came up many times. This chain uses TRBV19 with TRBJ2-1; TRBD2 matches at 12 bases. This CDR3 comprises 17 residues. Germline values: CDR1 LNHDA, CDR2 SQIVND (reference sequence). The junction had 13 bases not matched to a gene; V was cut back by 6 bases and J by 7 bases. CDR3 in DNA: TGTGCCAGTAGGACGTCCTATACTAGCGGGAGGCAGAATGAGCAGTTCTTC. Its protein product is CASRTSYTSGRQNEQFF.

V usage is TRBV20-1 and J usage is TRBJ2-1; D possibly matches TRBD1 or TRBD2 (5 bases each). This CDR3 region has 13 residues. Germline loops: CDR1 DFQATT, CDR2 SNEGSKA (reference sequence). Trimming removed 6 bases at V and 9 bases at J, with 18 bases between. This chain's CDR3 is CSAEDMGVGEQFF. The DNA of the CDR3 is TGCAGTGCAGAGGACATGGGGGTGGGTGAGCAGTTCTTC.

In regard to this clone: One junction end disagrees with the germline gene, perhaps due to a read error. The genes are TRBV6-1 and TRBJ2-7; 8 bases line up with TRBD2. The germline CDR1 and CDR2 sequences are MNHNS and SASEGT. The CDR3 runs to 14 residues. This CDR3 reads CASRLGTRISEKYF. Here the CDR3 DNA reads TGTGCCAGCAGACTCGGGACTAGGATTTCCGAGAAGTACTTC.

This chain uses TRBV30 with TRBJ1-1; TRBD1 matches at 11 bases. This CDR3 is 14 amino acids long. Germline assignment: CDR1 GTSNPN and CDR2 SVGIG (reference sequence). V lost 2 bases to trimming and J lost 4 bases; unmatched junction nucleotides: 3. The CDR3, as DNA: TGTGCCTGGAGTACCGGGACAGGGGGCACTGAAGCTTTCTTT. This codes for CAWSTGTGGTEAFF.

This clone occurred many times. A clone one base away is much larger, so this may be a read error. The chain has TRBV6-1 and TRBJ2-2; weak D call: TRBD1 (7 bases). Germline V gene sequence: CDR1 MNHNS, CDR2 SASEGT. This CDR3 has 16 residues. The CDR3: CASREPGTENTGGLFF. The CDR3 nucleotides are TGTGCCAGCCGCGAACCCGGGACAGAGAACACCGGGGGGCTGTTTTTT.

Comments on this clone: A much larger clone lies a single base off, so this may be a read error. The chain links TRBV6-1 to TRBJ1-1, with D possibly matching TRBD1 (5 bases). V was cut by 8 bases and J by 2 bases, with 18 bases left in between. Germline loops: CDR1 MNHNS, CDR2 SASEGT. This CDR3 region has 15 residues. CDR3 nucleotides: TGTGCCAGCGGGGGGGGTTCAGTTATAAACACTGAAGCTTTCTTT. Translated, it gives CASGGGSVINTEAFF.

V gene TRBV11-2 combines with J gene TRBJ2-7, with 7 bases lining up with TRBD1. Germline CDR1 is SGHAT and CDR2 is FQNNGV. This CDR3 has 13 residues. V shed 5 bases and J 3 bases; nucleotides not matched to a gene: 4. The CDR3 region has the DNA TGTGCCAGCAGCCGGGACAGCTTCTACGAGCAGTACTTC. Protein: CASSRDSFYEQYF.

The genes are TRBV10-2 and TRBJ2-6; the D is unclear. V lost 4 bases, J lost 1 base, and 11 bases lay in between. Per germline, CDR1 WSHSY and CDR2 SAAADI. This CDR3 contains 16 residues. For the CDR3, the DNA is TGCGCCAGCAGTGGTCCCGGTACATCTGGGGCCAACGTCCTGACTTTC. Protein sequence: CASSGPGTSGANVLTF.

This clone came up a few times. The V and J genes are TRBV28 and TRBJ2-2; 9 bases are shared with TRBD1. Germline V gives CDR1 MDHEN, CDR2 SYDVKM. The CDR3 contains 14 residues. The ends lost 5 bases at V and 4 bases at J; junction bases unmatched: 2. For the CDR3, the DNA is TGTGCCAGCAGTCGACAGGGGGGCACCGGGGAGCTGTTTTTT. It is translated as CASSRQGGTGELFF.

This clone was counted a few times. The V gene is TRBV6-1, the J gene TRBJ2-2; D call uncertain. V lost 11 bases and J lost 5, with 21 bases in between. Germline CDR1 and CDR2: MNHNS and SASEGT. The length of the CDR3 is 15 residues. The CDR3 bases are TGTGCCTTTCAGGATTTTAGTTTTGGAACCGGGGAGCTGTTTTTT. It encodes CAFQDFSFGTGELFF.

This clone came up many times. This sequence joins TRBV2 and TRBJ1-5; D gene uncertain. Trimming left V 7 bases short and J 3 bases short, with 16 bases between. There are 15 residues in the CDR3. Germline V CDR1 and CDR2: SNHLY, FYNNEI. The CDR3 is CASKGDYTTNQPQHF. CDR3 nucleotides: TGTGCCAGCAAGGGTGATTACACTACCAATCAGCCCCAGCATTTT.

The chain has TRBV6-1 and TRBJ2-2; D gene uncertain. The V gene's germline CDR1 is MNHNS and CDR2 SASEGT. Between the trimmed V and J ends, which lost 7 bases and 0 bases, there was a span of 12 bases. This CDR3 is built from 15 residues. This CDR3 is CASIPLVSNTGELFF. In nucleotides, the CDR3 is TGTGCCAGCATACCCCTGGTCTCGAACACCGGGGAGCTGTTTTTT.

This clone has a count of ten or more. The chain employs TRBV6-5 and TRBJ2-1; 8 bases are a match to TRBD2. The V segment lost 2 bases and the J segment 6 bases; nucleotides outside the gene matches: 12. Looked up from germline, CDR1 is MNHEY and CDR2 is SVGAGI. There are 17 residues in the CDR3. The CDR3: CASSYGGAGGGSNEQFF. In nucleotides, the CDR3 is TGTGCCAGCAGTTACGGGGGTGCCGGGGGGGGCTCCAATGAGCAGTTCTTC.

This clone was counted at least ten times. The CDR3 DNA follows: TGCGCCAGCAGTAACCCCGGACAAGAGACCCAGTACTTC. It codes for CASSNPGQETQYF. The chain has TRBV10-2 and TRBJ2-5; D remains unclear. Looked up from germline, CDR1 is WSHSY and CDR2 is SAAADI. The V end lost 5 bases, the J end lost 2 bases, and 9 bases lay between the germline ends. This CDR3 spans 13 amino acids.

V is TRBV2 and J is TRBJ1-6, with unresolved D. Trimming pared 7 bases from V and 6 bases from J, leaving 10 bases between. The germline V gene encodes CDR1 SNHLY and CDR2 FYNNEI. The CDR3 covers 13 residues. CDR3 protein: CASIWRVNSPLHF. In nucleotides, the CDR3 is TGTGCCAGCATTTGGCGGGTTAATTCACCCCTCCACTTT.

At least ten counts were recorded for this clone. V gene TRBV27 combines with J gene TRBJ2-1, with TRBD1 identical over 7 bases. The trim removed 5 bases at V and 4 bases at J, leaving 5 bases unmatched. CDR1 and CDR2 (germline): MNHEY, SMNVEV (reference sequence). This CDR3 contains 14 residues. CDR3 region: CASSEGQRYNEQFF. CDR3 bases: TGTGCCAGCAGTGAGGGACAGAGATACAATGAGCAGTTCTTC.

In its sample, this clone is medium-sized (0.01 to 0.1%). The rearrangement uses TRBV12-3 or TRBV12-4 and TRBJ2-1; perhaps D is TRBD1 or TRBD2 (5 bases each). The CDR3 runs 14 residues. V lost 3 bases and J 9 bases, leaving 15 bases between the germline ends. This chain's CDR3 is CASSFGLGVGEQFF. Written as DNA, the CDR3 is TGTGCCAGCAGTTTTGGGTTGGGGGTGGGTGAGCAGTTCTTC.

The rearrangement joins TRBV4-3 to TRBJ2-3; D call uncertain. The germline V and J ends were trimmed by 3 bases and 4 bases, with 8 bases remaining between them. CDR1 is LGHNA and CDR2 is YSLEER in the germline V gene. There are 13 residues in the CDR3. CDR3 sequence: CASSHRVADTQYF. The CDR3 nucleotides read TGCGCCAGCAGCCATAGGGTCGCAGATACGCAGTATTTT.